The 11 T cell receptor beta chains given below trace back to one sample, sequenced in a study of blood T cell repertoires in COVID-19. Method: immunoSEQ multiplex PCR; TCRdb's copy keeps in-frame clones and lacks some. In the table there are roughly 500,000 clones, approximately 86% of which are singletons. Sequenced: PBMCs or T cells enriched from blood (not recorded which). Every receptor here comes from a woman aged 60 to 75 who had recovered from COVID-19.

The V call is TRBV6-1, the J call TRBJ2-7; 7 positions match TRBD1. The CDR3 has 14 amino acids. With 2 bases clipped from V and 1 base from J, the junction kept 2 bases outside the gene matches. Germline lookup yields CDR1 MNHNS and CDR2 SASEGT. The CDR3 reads CASSELGQSYEQYV. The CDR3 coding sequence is TGTGCCAGCAGTGAATTGGGACAGTCCTACGAGCAGTACGTC.

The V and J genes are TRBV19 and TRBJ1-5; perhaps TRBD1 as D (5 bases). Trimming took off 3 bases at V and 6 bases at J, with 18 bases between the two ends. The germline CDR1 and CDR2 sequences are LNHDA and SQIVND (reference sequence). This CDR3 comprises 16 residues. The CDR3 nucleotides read TGTGCCAGTAGTATTGGGGCGGTGCAGGGATTTCAGCCCCAGCATTTT. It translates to CASSIGAVQGFQPQHF.

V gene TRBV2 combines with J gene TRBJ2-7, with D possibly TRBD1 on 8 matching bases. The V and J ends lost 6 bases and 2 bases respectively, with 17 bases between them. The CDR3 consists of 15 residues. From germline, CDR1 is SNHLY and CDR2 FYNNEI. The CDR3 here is CASSYTGGGPYEQYV. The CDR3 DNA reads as TGTGCCAGCAGCTATACAGGGGGGGGCCCCTACGAGCAGTACGTC.

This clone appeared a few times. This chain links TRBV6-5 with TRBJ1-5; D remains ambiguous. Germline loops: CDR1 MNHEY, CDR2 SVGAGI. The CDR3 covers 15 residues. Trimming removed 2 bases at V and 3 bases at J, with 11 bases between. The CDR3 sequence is CASSYGQVSNQPQHF. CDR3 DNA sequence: TGTGCCAGCAGTTACGGGCAGGTCTCCAATCAGCCCCAGCATTTT.

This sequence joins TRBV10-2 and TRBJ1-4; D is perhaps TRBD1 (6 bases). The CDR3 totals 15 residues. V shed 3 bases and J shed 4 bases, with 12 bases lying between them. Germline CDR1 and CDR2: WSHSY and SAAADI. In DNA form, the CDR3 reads TGCGCCAGCAGTGATCGGAGACAGGTTAATGAAAAACTGTTTTTT. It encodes CASSDRRQVNEKLFF.

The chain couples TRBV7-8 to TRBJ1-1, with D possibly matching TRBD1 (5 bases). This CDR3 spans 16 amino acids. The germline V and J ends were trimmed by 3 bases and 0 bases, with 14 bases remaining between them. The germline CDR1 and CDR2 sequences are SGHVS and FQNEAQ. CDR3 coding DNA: TGTGCCAGCAGCTTCTTGGGGCGCACCTTGAACACTGAAGCTTTCTTT. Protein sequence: CASSFLGRTLNTEAFF.

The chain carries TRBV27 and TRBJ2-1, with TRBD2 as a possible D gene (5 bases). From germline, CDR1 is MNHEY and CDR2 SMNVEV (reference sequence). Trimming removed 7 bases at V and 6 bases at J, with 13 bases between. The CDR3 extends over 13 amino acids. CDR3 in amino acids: CASNRLSSNEQFF. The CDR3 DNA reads TGTGCCAGCAACAGACTAAGCAGCAATGAGCAGTTCTTC.

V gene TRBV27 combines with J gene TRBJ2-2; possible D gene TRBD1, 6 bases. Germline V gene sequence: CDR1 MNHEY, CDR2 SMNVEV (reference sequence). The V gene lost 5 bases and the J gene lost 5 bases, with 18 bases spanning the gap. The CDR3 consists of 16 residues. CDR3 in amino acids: CASSLTYRAGTGELFF. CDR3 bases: TGTGCCAGCAGTCTAACCTACAGGGCTGGAACCGGGGAGCTGTTTTTT.

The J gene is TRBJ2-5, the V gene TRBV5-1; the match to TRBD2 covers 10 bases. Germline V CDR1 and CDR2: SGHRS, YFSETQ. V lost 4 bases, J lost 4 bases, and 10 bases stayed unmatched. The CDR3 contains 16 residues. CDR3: CASSALLAGAAETQYF. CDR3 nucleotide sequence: TGCGCCAGCAGCGCCCTTCTAGCGGGGGCGGCAGAGACCCAGTACTTC.

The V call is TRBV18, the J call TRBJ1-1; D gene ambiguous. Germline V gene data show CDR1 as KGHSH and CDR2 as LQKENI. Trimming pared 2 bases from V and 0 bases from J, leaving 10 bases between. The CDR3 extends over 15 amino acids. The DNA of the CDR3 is TGTGCCAGCTCACCATCCCGAGACATGAACACTGAAGCTTTCTTT. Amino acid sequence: CASSPSRDMNTEAFF.

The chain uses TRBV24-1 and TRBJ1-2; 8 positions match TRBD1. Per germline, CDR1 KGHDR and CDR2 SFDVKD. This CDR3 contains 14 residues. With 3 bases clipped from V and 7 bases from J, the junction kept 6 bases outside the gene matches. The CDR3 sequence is CATSDNRQGFGYTF. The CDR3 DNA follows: TGTGCCACCAGTGATAACCGACAGGGGTTTGGCTACACCTTC.